This T cell receptor (beta chain) stems from a study of blood T cell repertoires in COVID-19. For the study at large: The origin of the acute and convalescent COVID-19 samples was the United States, Italy and Spain.

Germline CDR1 is MNHEY and CDR2 is SVGAGI. This CDR3 contains 14 residues. V lost 8 bases, J lost 2 bases, and 15 bases lay in between. Per the authors' pipeline: Amplification with reference gene primers provided the estimates of nucleated cell counts. The protocol was immunoSEQ multiplex PCR, while the TCRdb copy is restricted to in-frame clones and leaves out a portion. V and J calls plus clone size are reproduced from that table; the DNA served to infer D and trimming. The sample carries about 250,000 clones, around 84% recorded once. Sequencing was performed on peripheral blood. The origin of this receptor is a woman between 40 and 55 years old who had recovered from COVID-19. The chain joins TRBV6-5 to TRBJ1-1; no clear D gene. CDR3 sequence reads: CASFVSLANTEAFF. DNA of the CDR3: TGTGCCAGCTTTGTGAGCCTTGCCAACACTGAAGCTTTCTTT.